This T cell receptor (beta chain) was observed in a study of blood T cells in healthy people across ages. Study-level findings and limits: Relative to aged donors, long-lived donors carried more naive CD4+ cells and displayed higher diversity. Strong correlation linked observed beta diversity and percent naive T cells. Diversity estimates from one million T cells were considered underestimates.

Next came a second PCR, run for about 6 to 12 cycles, which used a sample-barcoded 5' primer along with a J-beta primer mix. Unique molecular identifiers of 12 random nucleotides labeled each cDNA. TCRdb fed the 5' RACE reads into MiXCR, producing one record per CDR3 protein. The data hold about 600,000 distinct CDR3 sequences, with less than 60% observed a single time. Details on this clonotype: Its antigen is unknown.

The CDR3 has 16 amino acids. With 4 bases clipped from V and 5 bases from J, the junction kept 9 bases outside the gene matches. Germline CDR1 SGHRS, CDR2 YFSETQ. The receptor was derived from a man older than 75 in good health. This rearrangement joins TRBV5-1 to TRBJ2-5, with 12 bases fitting TRBD2. Source material: blood. This chain's CDR3 is CASSARLAGDPETQYF. The CDR3 coding sequence is TGCGCCAGCAGCGCACGACTAGCGGGAGACCCCGAGACCCAGTACTTC.